Listed below are T cell receptor beta chains from one sample, sequenced in a study of T cells in Graves' hyperthyroidism and ophthalmopathy. One entry per CDR3 protein, called by TCRdb with MiXCR from the multiplex PCR reads. The sample carries 300,000 to 450,000 distinct CDR3 sequences, about 14% recorded once. The material sequenced was blood. Receptor source: a woman in her 30s with Graves' ophthalmopathy. CDR3s leave out the opening cysteine and the closing phenylalanine or tryptophan. Fields, in order: V gene, D gene, CDR3 protein. D genes are given only for firm matches.

v_call: TRBV7-2
d_call: TRBD1
cdr3_aa: ASSQTIPGQSSGNTIY

v_call: TRBV19
d_call: .
cdr3_aa: ASSGRGTGGYT

v_call: TRBV12-3/TRBV12-4
d_call: .
cdr3_aa: ASSLGYRVGTEAF

v_call: TRBV14
d_call: .
cdr3_aa: ASRQFKGGTEAF

v_call: TRBV6-5
d_call: .
cdr3_aa: ASSYGSERGYT

v_call: TRBV28
d_call: .
cdr3_aa: ASSFLGADGYT

v_call: TRBV6-5
d_call: TRBD2
cdr3_aa: ASSPGGGAFTQY

v_call: TRBV27
d_call: .
cdr3_aa: ASSLSPSQGSGANVLT

v_call: TRBV28
d_call: TRBD1
cdr3_aa: ASNTGGNQPQH

v_call: TRBV11-1
d_call: .
cdr3_aa: ASSLVGGGQGTDEQF

v_call: TRBV20-1
d_call: TRBD2
cdr3_aa: SASRLAGSNGGELF

v_call: TRBV4-2
d_call: .
cdr3_aa: ASSQVGGGADEQY

v_call: TRBV2
d_call: .
cdr3_aa: ASSRSPHPGNTEAF

v_call: TRBV15
d_call: .
cdr3_aa: ATSRDLGSEAF

v_call: TRBV4-1
d_call: .
cdr3_aa: ASSQVGGRDFDTQY

v_call: TRBV30
d_call: .
cdr3_aa: AWTAGKRFSTDTQY

v_call: TRBV11-2
d_call: .
cdr3_aa: ASTPNPYEQY

v_call: TRBV19
d_call: .
cdr3_aa: ASSISFQGWNYGYT

v_call: TRBV30
d_call: .
cdr3_aa: AWSNLGVGANVLT

v_call: TRBV20-1
d_call: TRBD2
cdr3_aa: SARGPHLLAGGAYEQY

v_call: TRBV12-3/TRBV12-4
d_call: TRBD1
cdr3_aa: ASSADRGKGGYT

v_call: TRBV7-2
d_call: .
cdr3_aa: ASSLVPGHAGELF

v_call: TRBV20-1
d_call: .
cdr3_aa: SARAIASVGAGELF

v_call: TRBV19
d_call: .
cdr3_aa: ASTQGASGANVLT

v_call: TRBV20-1
d_call: .
cdr3_aa: SARVDGYSNQPQH

v_call: TRBV30
d_call: .
cdr3_aa: AWRGAPGNQTNEKLF

v_call: TRBV6-1
d_call: .
cdr3_aa: ASSSAAGLYTGELF